These T cell receptor beta chains were read from a single sample in a study of OX40 agonist ivuxolimab in advanced cancers. Some clones are missing from TCRdb's copy, which holds only in-frame ones; the method was immunoSEQ multiplex PCR. The sample records under 85,000 clones, roughly 83% being singletons. Here the sequenced sample was CD4+ or CD8+ T cells sorted from blood, taken in a trial of the OX40 agonist ivuxolimab. The receptor source for this set is an adult with an advanced solid tumor such as melanoma, head and neck, liver or kidney cancer. The CDR3 runs from the conserved cysteine through the conserved F or W. The order of the fields is J gene, V gene, D gene, clone size, CDR3 DNA, CDR3 protein. A D gene is named only where the DNA matches it firmly. Where a row states a size, it is once, few, many or the class of an expanded clone; other rows omit it.

>TRBJ2-7|TRBV28|NA|NA
TGTGCCAGCAGTAGGGTTCCCTACGAGCAGTACTTC
CASSRVPYEQYF
>TRBJ2-7|TRBV6-5|NA|NA
TGTGCCAGCGGACGCTCTTCCTACGAGCAGTACTTC
CASGRSSYEQYF
>TRBJ2-3|TRBV5-1|TRBD2|once
TGCGCCAGCAGCCCGGGACTAGCGGATAGCACAGATACGCAGTATTTT
CASSPGLADSTDTQYF
>TRBJ2-1|TRBV18|NA|NA
TGTGCCAGCTCACCAAACCCCTTCCGGACCCGCTCCTACAATGAGCAGTTCTTC
CASSPNPFRTRSYNEQFF
>TRBJ2-3|TRBV27|NA|NA
TGTGCCAGCAGTTTACAGGTCCCAGATACGCAGTATTTT
CASSLQVPDTQYF
>TRBJ1-2|TRBV5-1|NA|NA
TGCGCCAGCAGCCGAGACAGTTTAGTTAACTATGGCTACACCTTC
CASSRDSLVNYGYTF
>TRBJ2-2|TRBV5-1|TRBD1|NA
TGCGCCAGCAGCTTGGGAGACAGGGGGTTCACCGGGGAGCTGTTTTTT
CASSLGDRGFTGELFF
>TRBJ1-5|TRBV2|NA|NA
TGTGCCAGCAAGGTGGGAGATAGCAATCAGCCCCAGCATTTT
CASKVGDSNQPQHF
>TRBJ2-6|TRBV9|TRBD2|NA
TGTGCCAGCAGCATCCTAGCGGGCTCCTCTGGGGCCAACGTCCTGACTTTC
CASSILAGSSGANVLTF
>TRBJ2-7|TRBV4-3|NA|NA
TGCGCCAGCAGCCAATCCGGGACACCCTCCTACGAGCAGTACTTC
CASSQSGTPSYEQYF
>TRBJ2-7|TRBV19|NA|few
TGTGCCAGTAGGACCCGCGGCAGCCACTACGAGCAGTACTTC
CASRTRGSHYEQYF
>TRBJ1-3|TRBV28|NA|few
TGTGCCAGCAGTAGAGGGGGCTCTGGAAACACCATATATTTT
CASSRGGSGNTIYF
>TRBJ2-1|TRBV5-1|NA|NA
TGCGCCAGCAGCTTAGGGCTTTGGCAGGGCAATGAGCAGTTCTTC
CASSLGLWQGNEQFF
>TRBJ2-6|TRBV11-2|TRBD1|NA
TGTGCCAGCAGCTTGATGGGACAGGGATTCTTTGGGGCCAACGTCCTGACTTTC
CASSLMGQGFFGANVLTF
>TRBJ2-3|TRBV19|NA|NA
TGTGCCAGTAGTATAACGGTAACTAGCACAGATACGCAGTATTTT
CASSITVTSTDTQYF
>TRBJ2-7|TRBV6-1|TRBD1|NA
TGTGCCAGCAGTGAACAGACAGGGGCCTCCTACGAGCAGTACTTC
CASSEQTGASYEQYF
>TRBJ1-3|TRBV4-1|NA|NA
TGCGCCAGCAGCCAAGAGACGGGACCCAGCTCTGGAAACACCATATATTTT
CASSQETGPSSGNTIYF
>TRBJ1-5|TRBV19|TRBD1|NA
TGTGCCAGTAGTGCATGGACAGGCCAGCCCCAGCATTTT
CASSAWTGQPQHF
>TRBJ2-1|TRBV28|NA|NA
TGTGCCAGCAGTTTATTCGATGAGCAGTTCTTC
CASSLFDEQFF
>TRBJ2-6|TRBV23-1|TRBD1|once
TGCGCCAGCAGTCAGCCGGGACAGGGGGCGGAAGCCTCTGGGGCCAACGTCCTGACTTTC
CASSQPGQGAEASGANVLTF
>TRBJ1-2|TRBV5-4|TRBD1|once
TGTGCCAGCAGCTTGGCCGCGGCAGGGGGCGGCTATGGCTACACCTTC
CASSLAAAGGGYGYTF
>TRBJ2-7|TRBV5-6|NA|NA
TGTGCCAGCAGCTTGCGTAGAGTCTCCTACGAGCAGTACTTC
CASSLRRVSYEQYF
>TRBJ2-5|TRBV29-1|NA|NA
TGCAGCGTTGGACTCCAGCTGGGGGAGACCCAGTACTTC
CSVGLQLGETQYF
>TRBJ2-5|TRBV4-3|NA|once
TGCGCCAGCAGCCCCAAGCCCGGTCAAGAGACCCAGTACTTC
CASSPKPGQETQYF
>TRBJ1-1|TRBV19|TRBD1|NA
TGTGCCAGTAGCGACAGGGGCACCGGCACTGAAGCTTTCTTT
CASSDRGTGTEAFF
>TRBJ2-5|TRBV19|NA|once
TGTGCCAGTAGAAGGAGTGGAGGACCTCAAGAGACCCAGTACTTC
CASRRSGGPQETQYF